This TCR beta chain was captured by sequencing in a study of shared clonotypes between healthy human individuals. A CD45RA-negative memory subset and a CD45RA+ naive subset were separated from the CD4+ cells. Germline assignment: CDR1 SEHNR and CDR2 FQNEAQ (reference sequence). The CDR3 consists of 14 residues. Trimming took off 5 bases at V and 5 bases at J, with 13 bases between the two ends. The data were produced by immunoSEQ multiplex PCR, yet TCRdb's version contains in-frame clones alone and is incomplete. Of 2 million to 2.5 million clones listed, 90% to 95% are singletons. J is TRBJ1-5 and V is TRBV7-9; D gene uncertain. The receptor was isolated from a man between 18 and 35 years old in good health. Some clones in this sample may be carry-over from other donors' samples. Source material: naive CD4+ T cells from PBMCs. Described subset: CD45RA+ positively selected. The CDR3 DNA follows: TGTGCCAGCAGCCTCACGGGATTCCATCAGCCCCAGCATTTT. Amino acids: CASSLTGFHQPQHF.